Included here is one TCR beta chain sequence, with context. The data belong to a study of blood T cell repertoires in COVID-19. The assay was immunoSEQ multiplex PCR, and TCRdb's table has in-frame clones only and misses some. The sample contains some 310,000 clones, around nine tenths of which appear only once. This CDR3 contains 17 residues. CDR1 and CDR2 (germline): SGHDT, YYEEEE. The V gene end was trimmed by 2 bases and the J gene end by 7 bases; junction bases not matched to a gene: 13. The chain carries TRBV5-6 and TRBJ2-1; 9 bases map to TRBD2. What was sequenced was peripheral blood. The source of this sequence is a man aged 45 to 65 with active or convalescent COVID-19. The CDR3 is CASSFLGERGDWNEQFF. CDR3 DNA: TGTGCCAGCAGCTTTCTTGGAGAGCGGGGGGACTGGAATGAGCAGTTCTTC.